This paragraph covers one T cell receptor (beta chain) sequence. The CDR3 totals 15 residues. Germline assignment: CDR1 MDHEN and CDR2 SYDVKM. The trim removed 5 bases at V and 3 bases at J, leaving 7 bases unmatched. This entry comes from a study of technical replicates of blood from a few donors. The table came from immunoSEQ multiplex PCR; TCRdb's copy has only in-frame clones and leaves some out. Among approximately 88,000 clones listed, about 93% were seen once. This TCR was sampled from a human donor in good health. Sequences were obtained from T cells isolated from PBMCs. The genes are TRBV28 and TRBJ2-5; 9 bases line up with TRBD2. The CDR3 is CASSAPQRGEETQYF. The CDR3, as DNA: TGTGCCAGCAGTGCCCCTCAGCGGGGGGAAGAGACCCAGTACTTC.